One sample yielded the 20 T cell receptor beta chains listed below, sequenced in a study of spatial heterogeneity in lung cancer. A single record per CDR3 protein comes from TCRdb applying MiXCR to the 5' RACE reads. The sample consists of 25,000 to 35,000 distinct CDR3 sequences, 8% to 13% of them appearing once. As to time point: blood at routine non-recurrence follow-up after resection. The source was PBMCs, collected at follow-up. These TCRs come from a female donor with early-stage non-small cell lung cancer.

The J gene is TRBJ2-3, the V gene TRBV29-1, with TRBD2 matching over 10 bases. Germline assignment: CDR1 SQVTM and CDR2 ANQGSEA. The V gene end was trimmed by 4 bases and the J gene end by 4 bases; junction bases not matched to a gene: 11. This CDR3 has 16 residues. For the CDR3, the DNA is TGCAGCGTTGGTACTAGCGGGGAATCAGCGGCAGATACGCAGTATTTT. The encoded protein is CSVGTSGESAADTQYF.

This CDR3 reads CASKEGQGEKLFF. The CDR3 DNA follows: TGTGCCAGCAAAGAGGGCCAGGGCGAAAAACTGTTTTTT. The J gene is TRBJ1-4, the V gene TRBV27; possible D gene TRBD1, 5 bases. With 7 bases removed from V and 8 bases from J, the gap between germline ends came to 14 bases. Germline V gene lookup returns CDR1 MNHEY and CDR2 SMNVEV (reference sequence). CDR3 size: 13 residues.

This clonotype came up many times. The chain links TRBV29-1 to TRBJ2-2, with a possible D match to TRBD1 (5 bases). V lost 7 bases to trimming and J lost 3 bases, with 12 bases between them. Germline lookup yields CDR1 SQVTM and CDR2 ANQGSEA. CDR3 size: 13 residues. CDR3 amino acids: CSADQGYTGELFF. CDR3 sequence (DNA): TGCAGCGCCGACCAGGGCTACACCGGGGAGCTGTTTTTT.

This clonotype was picked up many times. This rearrangement joins TRBV28 to TRBJ2-1, with 7 bases fitting TRBD1. V dropped 5 bases and J dropped 0; count of bases not matched to a gene: 7. Germline V gene lookup returns CDR1 MDHEN and CDR2 SYDVKM. The CDR3 consists of 16 residues. The CDR3, as DNA: TGTGCCAGCAGTCGGGACAGCAGGAGCTCCTACAATGAGCAGTTCTTC. Residues: CASSRDSRSSYNEQFF.

This clonotype ranks as medium-sized. The rearrangement uses TRBV12-3 or TRBV12-4 and TRBJ2-3, with D tentatively TRBD2 (5 bases). The CDR3 runs to 17 residues. The V end lost 4 bases, the J end lost 2 bases, and 19 bases lay between the germline ends. CDR3 residues: CASSSTQAGYATDTQYF. The CDR3 region has the DNA TGTGCCAGCAGTTCCACGCAGGCGGGTTACGCCACAGATACGCAGTATTTT.

The rearrangement links TRBV4-2 to TRBJ2-5; D may correspond to TRBD1 or TRBD2 (6 bases each). Between the trimmed V and J ends, which lost 3 bases and 3 bases, there was a span of 17 bases. The CDR3 length is 16 residues. The V gene's germline CDR1 is LGHNA and CDR2 YNFKEQ. The CDR3 is CASSQRDTGKKETQYF. The CDR3 DNA reads TGTGCCAGCAGCCAGCGGGACACCGGGAAAAAAGAGACCCAGTACTTC.

The rearrangement links TRBV29-1 to TRBJ1-2; maybe TRBD1 (5 bases). Germline CDR1 reads SQVTM; CDR2 reads ANQGSEA. The CDR3 length is 14 residues. V lost 0 bases to trimming and J lost 8 bases, with 16 bases between them. The CDR3 is CSVEDPHRKDGYTF. In DNA form, the CDR3 reads TGCAGCGTTGAAGATCCACACAGGAAGGACGGCTACACCTTC.

As concerns this clonotype: A read error may be the cause here, since a much bigger clone is one base away. V usage is TRBV28 and J usage is TRBJ2-5; D may be TRBD2 (6 bases). Germline V gene sequence: CDR1 MDHEN, CDR2 SYDVKM. The CDR3 runs to 14 residues. The CDR3 region has the DNA TGTGCCAACAGTCTCGGGGGAGCCCAAGAGACCCAGTACTTC. It translates to CANSLGGAQETQYF. Filled out from reference TRBV28 and TRBJ2-5, the complete variable domain reads DVKVTQSSRYLVKRTGEKVFLECVQDMDHENMFWYRQDPGLGLRLIYFSYDVKMKEKGDIPEGYSVSREKKERFSLILESASTNQTSMYLCANSLGGAQETQYFGPGTRLLVL.

V gene TRBV2 combines with J gene TRBJ1-1; 9 positions match TRBD1. Germline loops: CDR1 SNHLY, CDR2 FYNNEI. V gave up 0 bases and J gave up 0 bases; unmatched junction bases: 5. The CDR3 covers 17 residues. For the CDR3, the DNA is TGTGCCAGCAGTGAAGCGGCTAGGACAGGGGTGAACACTGAAGCTTTCTTT. This sequence encodes CASSEAARTGVNTEAFF.

CDR3 nucleotides: TGTGCCATCAGGGGGGACAGATACACTGAAGCTTTCTTT. Translating gives CAIRGDRYTEAFF. This chain connects TRBV10-3 to TRBJ1-1, with TRBD1 identical over 7 bases. This CDR3 comprises 13 residues. Trimming took 6 bases from V and 3 from J; bases not matched to a gene: 4. The germline gives CDR1 ENHRY, CDR2 SYGVKD.

This clonotype appeared a few times. This chain uses TRBV5-1 with TRBJ1-6; TRBD1 might be the D (6 bases). Trimming left V 4 bases short and J 8 bases short, with 13 bases between. CDR1 and CDR2 (germline): SGHRS, YFSETQ. The CDR3 runs 14 residues. The CDR3 region has the DNA TGCGCCAGCAGCCGGGCAGGGGCCGATTCACCCCTCCACTTT. It translates to CASSRAGADSPLHF.

The genes are TRBV29-1 and TRBJ2-7; 9 nucleotides match TRBD1. The J segment lost 3 bases and the V segment lost 3 bases, leaving 0 bases of the junction unmatched. CDR3 length: 12 amino acids. Germline V CDR1 and CDR2: SQVTM, ANQGSEA. The CDR3 region is CSVEDRGYEQYF. DNA for the CDR3: TGCAGCGTTGAGGACAGGGGCTACGAGCAGTACTTC.

This clonotype was counted many times. V is TRBV19 and J is TRBJ2-1; 9 bases map to TRBD1. With V trimmed by 5 bases and J by 9 bases, 8 bases remained unmatched. CDR3 length equals 14 residues. Germline values: CDR1 LNHDA, CDR2 SQIVND (reference sequence). CDR3: CASSGGQGRTEQFF. CDR3 DNA sequence: TGTGCCAGTAGTGGGGGACAGGGTCGTACTGAGCAGTTCTTC.

There are many counts of this clonotype. The chain is built from TRBV12-3 or TRBV12-4 and TRBJ2-5; 9 bases agree with TRBD1. The CDR3 extends over 13 amino acids. Germline trimming cut 5 bases from V and 4 bases from J; bases unmatched to any gene: 2. The CDR3 here is CASSQDRGETQYF. CDR3 bases: TGTGCCAGCAGTCAGGACAGGGGAGAGACCCAGTACTTC.

The chain uses TRBV4-2 and TRBJ2-1; 9 bases map to TRBD2. CDR3 length equals 16 residues. Germline CDR1 is LGHNA and CDR2 is YNFKEQ. The V segment lost 1 base and the J segment 3 bases; nucleotides outside the gene matches: 4. CDR3 region: CASSQASGDLYNEQFF. CDR3 in DNA: TGTGCCAGCAGCCAAGCTAGCGGGGATCTCTACAATGAGCAGTTCTTC.

This clonotype came up many times. The chain joins TRBV7-2 to TRBJ2-3; no clear D. The CDR3 runs to 15 residues. Trimming pared 1 base from V and 1 base from J, leaving 9 bases between. In germline, CDR1 is SGHTA, CDR2 FQGNSA. The CDR3: CASSLVGSGTDTQYF. The CDR3 region has the DNA TGTGCCAGCAGCTTAGTGGGGTCTGGCACAGATACGCAGTATTTT.

This clonotype showed up just a few times. The gene calls are TRBV20-1 and TRBJ1-6; 7 bases fit TRBD1. J gave up 9 bases and V 1 base, and 15 bases lay outside the gene matches. CDR1 and CDR2 from the germline V gene are DFQATT and SNEGSKA (reference sequence). The CDR3 length is 17 residues. The CDR3 sequence is CSARGDRDLGHGSPLHF. For the CDR3, the DNA is TGCAGTGCTAGAGGAGACAGGGATTTGGGGCACGGTTCACCCCTCCACTTT.

The table lists this clonotype with a few counts. The chain carries TRBV5-1 and TRBJ2-7; a possible D gene is TRBD2 (6 bases). Per the germline V gene, CDR1 is SGHRS and CDR2 is YFSETQ. CDR3 length equals 17 residues. V lost 1 base to trimming and J lost 5 bases, with 22 bases between them. In DNA form, the CDR3 reads TGCGCCAGCAGCTTGTTGGGGAGGAGGTACACGGGTGACGAGCAGTACTTC. It specifies CASSLLGRRYTGDEQYF.

This clonotype appeared many times. The chain links TRBV3-1 to TRBJ2-5; the D gene is possibly TRBD2 (6 bases). Trimming removed 0 bases from V and 6 bases from J, with 14 bases in between. The CDR3 contains 15 residues. CDR1 is LGHDT and CDR2 is YNNKEL in the germline V gene (reference sequence). CDR3 DNA sequence: TGTGCCAGCAGCCAAGACCCGGGCGGAGGGAAGACCCAGTACTTC. The encoded protein is CASSQDPGGGKTQYF.

This clonotype showed up just a few times. The rearrangement joins TRBV30 to TRBJ2-2, with no clear D. Trimming stripped 4 bases from V and 4 bases from J, with 10 bases between. The CDR3 length is 13 residues. The germline V gene has CDR1 GTSNPN and CDR2 SVGIG (reference sequence). The CDR3 sequence: CAWTSGGTGELFF. The CDR3 DNA reads as TGTGCCTGGACATCGGGTGGCACCGGGGAGCTGTTTTTT.